This T cell receptor beta chain was captured in a study of T cells in Graves' hyperthyroidism and ophthalmopathy. Study background: At initial diagnosis, before any treatment had begun, peripheral blood was obtained. The study, taken as a whole, reports: Ophthalmopathy was distinguished from stable hyperthyroidism by 13 V-J signatures. Most thyroid clonotypes expanded above 0.001 were also detected in blood.

Patients having uncontrolled infection, another autoimmune disease, pregnancy or lactation were not included. This clonotype was counted many times. Its antigen is currently unknown. V was trimmed by 3 bases and J by 0 bases, leaving 12 bases between them. CDR1 LNHDA and CDR2 SQIVND come from the germline V gene (reference sequence). The CDR3 is 16 amino acids. Amplification targeted TCR beta CDR3 regions from RNA transcripts. Researchers ran a first-round RT-PCR on the TCR CDR3 using the HTBI primer set. One entry per CDR3 protein results from TCRdb running MiXCR on the multiplex PCR reads. The table shows around 520,000 distinct CDR3 sequences, with around 22% occurring only once.

This TCR derives from a woman in her twenties or thirties with Graves' ophthalmopathy. The chain couples TRBV19 to TRBJ2-4; D is unresolved. Specimen: blood. Here the CDR3 reads CASSIHTALAKNIQYF. Here the CDR3 DNA reads TGTGCCAGTAGTATCCATACTGCCTTAGCCAAAAACATTCAGTACTTC. Looking up the rest from reference TRBV19 and TRBJ2-4 gives the full variable domain: DGGITQSPKYLFRKEGQNVTLSCEQNLNHDAMYWYRQDPGQGLRLIYYSQIVNDFQKGDIAEGYSVSREKKESFPLTVTSAQKNPTAFYLCASSIHTALAKNIQYFGAGTRLSVL.